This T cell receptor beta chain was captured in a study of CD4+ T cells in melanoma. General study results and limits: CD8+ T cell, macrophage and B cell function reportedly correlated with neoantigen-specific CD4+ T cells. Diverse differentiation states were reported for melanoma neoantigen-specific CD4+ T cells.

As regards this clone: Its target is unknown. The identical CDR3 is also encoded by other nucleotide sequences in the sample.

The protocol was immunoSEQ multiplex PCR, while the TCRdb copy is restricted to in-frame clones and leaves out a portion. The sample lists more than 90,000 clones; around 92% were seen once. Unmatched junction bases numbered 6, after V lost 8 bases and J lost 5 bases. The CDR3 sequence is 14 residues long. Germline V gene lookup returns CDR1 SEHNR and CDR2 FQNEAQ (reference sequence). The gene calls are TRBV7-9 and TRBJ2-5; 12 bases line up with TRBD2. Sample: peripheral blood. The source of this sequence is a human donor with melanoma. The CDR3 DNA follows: TGTGCCAGCTCCCGACTAGCGGGAGTGGAGACCCAGTACTTC. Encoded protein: CASSRLAGVETQYF.